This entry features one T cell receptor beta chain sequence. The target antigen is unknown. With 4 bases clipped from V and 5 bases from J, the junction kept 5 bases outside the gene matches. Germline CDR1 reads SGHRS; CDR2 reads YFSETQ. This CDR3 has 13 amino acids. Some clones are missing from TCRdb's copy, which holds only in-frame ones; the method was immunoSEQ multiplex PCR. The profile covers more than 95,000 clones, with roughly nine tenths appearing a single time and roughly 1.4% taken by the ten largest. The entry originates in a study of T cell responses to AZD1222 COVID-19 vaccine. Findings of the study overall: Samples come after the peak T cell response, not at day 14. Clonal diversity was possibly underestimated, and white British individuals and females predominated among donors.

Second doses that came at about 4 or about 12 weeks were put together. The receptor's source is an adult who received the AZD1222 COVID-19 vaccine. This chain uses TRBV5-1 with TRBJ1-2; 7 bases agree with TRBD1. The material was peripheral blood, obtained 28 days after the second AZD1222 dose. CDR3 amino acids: CASSPGTEYGYTF. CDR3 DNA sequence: TGCGCCAGCAGCCCCGGGACAGAATATGGCTACACCTTC.